The next 14 T cell receptor beta chains were all read from a single sample in a study of cytomegalovirus exposure and HLA in healthy donors. In the PCR, 60 Vbeta and 13 Jbeta primers were used. The data were produced by immunoSEQ multiplex PCR, yet TCRdb's version contains in-frame clones alone and is incomplete. The sample contains about 110,000 clones, approximately 80% of which appear only once. Sequenced input: PBMCs. The receptors derive from a man in his fifties in good health and CMV-seronegative.

The rearrangement uses TRBV4-1 and TRBJ1-6, with D uncertain. The V gene lost 3 bases and the J gene lost 10 bases, with 16 bases spanning the gap. The CDR3 consists of 15 residues. The V gene's germline CDR1 is MGHRA and CDR2 YSYEKL. The CDR3 reads CASSQATDGSSPLHF. The CDR3, as DNA: TGCGCCAGCAGCCAGGCGACGGATGGTAGCTCACCCCTCCACTTT.

V and J are TRBV5-5 and TRBJ2-5; 7 bases are a match to TRBD1. The germline V gene encodes CDR1 SGHKS and CDR2 YYEKEE (reference sequence). V lost 3 bases to trimming and J lost 2 bases; unmatched junction nucleotides: 4. This CDR3 contains 14 residues. The CDR3 region has the DNA TGTGCCAGCAGCTCCTGGGACAGTCAAGAGACCCAGTACTTC. This codes for CASSSWDSQETQYF.

The V gene is TRBV6-4, the J gene TRBJ2-3, with 9 nucleotides matching TRBD2. The J segment lost 3 bases and the V segment lost 5 bases, leaving 6 bases of the junction unmatched. The CDR3 runs 15 residues. Germline-derived CDR1 and CDR2 are MRHNA and SNTAGT. CDR3 bases: TGTGCCAGCAGTAAAGGACTAGCGTCGACAGATACGCAGTATTTT. Residues: CASSKGLASTDTQYF.

This clone has a single count. This chain links TRBV19 with TRBJ2-3, with D tentatively TRBD1 (6 bases). The V gene's germline CDR1 is LNHDA and CDR2 SQIVND (reference sequence). Trimming took 2 bases from V and 1 from J, leaving 7 bases between them. The CDR3 runs 14 residues. CDR3 nucleotides: TGTGCCAGTAGTATATACAGGGGCACAGATACGCAGTATTTT. Amino acids: CASSIYRGTDTQYF. Combining the CDR3 with reference TRBV19 and TRBJ2-3 gives the whole variable domain DGGITQSPKYLFRKEGQNVTLSCEQNLNHDAMYWYRQDPGQGLRLIYYSQIVNDFQKGDIAEGYSVSREKKESFPLTVTSAQKNPTAFYLCASSIYRGTDTQYFGPGTRLTVL.

Concerning this clone: The sample carries other DNA sequences with the same CDR3. CDR3 region: CASSPRRGNTEAFF. The DNA for the CDR3 is TGCGCCAGCAGCCCTCGGAGGGGTAATACTGAAGCTTTCTTT. The V and J genes are TRBV4-1 and TRBJ1-1; tentatively, D is TRBD1 (5 bases). The length of the CDR3 is 14 residues. Trimming removed 4 bases from V and 5 bases from J, with 14 bases in between. From germline, CDR1 is MGHRA and CDR2 YSYEKL.

This clone came up once. The gene calls are TRBV5-1 and TRBJ1-4; 8 nucleotides line up with TRBD1. CDR3 length: 14 amino acids. Trimming at V came to 6 bases and at J to 5 bases, leaving 6 bases not matched to a gene. Germline loops: CDR1 SGHRS, CDR2 YFSETQ. CDR3 protein: CASKGWTGNEKLFF. DNA of the CDR3: TGCGCCAGCAAAGGTTGGACAGGGAATGAAAAACTGTTTTTT.

The rearrangement uses TRBV27 and TRBJ2-5, with a tentative D call TRBD1 (5 bases). This CDR3 comprises 11 residues. Trimming removed 6 bases at V and 7 bases at J, with 9 bases between. CDR1 and CDR2 from the germline V gene are MNHEY and SMNVEV (reference sequence). CDR3: CASSQGWTQYF. The CDR3 bases are TGTGCCAGCAGCCAGGGTTGGACCCAGTACTTC.

This clone was picked up a small number of times. The J gene is TRBJ2-1, the V gene TRBV5-1, with 13 bases aligning to TRBD2. V shed 2 bases, J shed 8 bases, and the junction held 4 bases outside the gene matches. The CDR3 loop spans 15 amino acids. CDR1 is SGHRS and CDR2 is YFSETQ in the germline V gene. This chain's CDR3 is CASSFLTSGGYEQFF. CDR3 DNA sequence: TGCGCCAGCAGCTTCTTGACTAGCGGGGGGTATGAGCAGTTCTTC.

V usage is TRBV5-1 and J usage is TRBJ1-1; D is possibly TRBD1 (5 bases). The germline V gene has CDR1 SGHRS and CDR2 YFSETQ. Deletions cut 2 bases from V and 10 bases from J, with 21 bases between. The CDR3 covers 15 residues. In nucleotides, the CDR3 is TGCGCCAGCAGCTTCTCATTCCGGGACTCAAAAGGAGCTTTCTTT. Its translation is CASSFSFRDSKGAFF.

J is TRBJ1-2 and V is TRBV5-8; 7 positions match TRBD1. J was trimmed by 8 bases and V by 4 bases; bases with no gene match: 14. The CDR3 runs 15 residues. In germline, CDR1 is SGHTS, CDR2 YDEGEE. DNA of the CDR3: TGTGCCAGCAGCCTGATCACAAGGGGGCAAGAGGGCTACACCTTC. Protein product: CASSLITRGQEGYTF.

V gene TRBV2 combines with J gene TRBJ2-7, with TRBD2 matching 7 bases. J gave up 3 bases and V 3 bases, and 8 bases lay outside the gene matches. This CDR3 is built from 15 residues. From germline, CDR1 is SNHLY and CDR2 FYNNEI. CDR3 DNA: TGTGCCAGCAGTGAGGACCGGGGGGACGTCTACGAGCAGTACTTC. Its translation: CASSEDRGDVYEQYF.

The chain links TRBV5-1 to TRBJ2-2; maybe TRBD2 (5 bases). Germline CDR1 is SGHRS and CDR2 is YFSETQ. Trimming removed 4 bases from V and 5 bases from J, with 15 bases in between. This CDR3 has 15 residues. CDR3 residues: CASSPTTLETGELFF. CDR3 nucleotide sequence: TGCGCCAGCAGCCCGACGACACTAGAGACCGGGGAGCTGTTTTTT.

The table lists this clone with a few counts. J is TRBJ1-5 and V is TRBV5-1; unclear D gene. Germline loops: CDR1 SGHRS, CDR2 YFSETQ. This CDR3 contains 15 residues. V was clipped by 0 bases and J by 3 bases, with 10 bases between them. CDR3 residues: CASSLDNSHNQPQHF. Written as DNA, the CDR3 is TGCGCCAGCAGCTTGGACAACAGCCACAATCAGCCCCAGCATTTT.

The V gene is TRBV19, the J gene TRBJ2-6; the D is unclear. Trimming shortened V by 4 bases and J by 2 bases, and 15 bases separated the two germline ends. The CDR3 sequence is 17 residues long. In germline, CDR1 is LNHDA, CDR2 SQIVND (reference sequence). The CDR3 DNA reads TGTGCCAGTAGTAACCACCTGGAGTGGCCTGGGGCCAACGTCCTGACTTTC. Translating it yields CASSNHLEWPGANVLTF.